These T cell receptor beta chains were read from a single sample in a study of blood T cell repertoires in COVID-19. The table came from immunoSEQ multiplex PCR; TCRdb's copy has only in-frame clones and leaves some out. The sample yields tens of thousands of clones, over 85% seen once. The sequencing input was peripheral blood. The receptors were gathered from an elderly woman with acute or convalescent COVID-19. Each CDR3 is given with its conserved first and last residue. Fields, in order: CDR3 length, D gene, clone size, J gene, V gene, CDR3 protein, CDR3 DNA. The D gene is left open where the match is weak. Size values are once, few and many counts, or a class for expanded clones, and some rows have none.

12	.	.	TRBJ1-2	TRBV10-3	CAIKDLAYGYTF	TGTGCCATCAAGGACTTGGCCTATGGCTACACCTTC
14	TRBD1	.	TRBJ2-7	TRBV27	CASRSGDRGYEQYF	TGTGCCAGCAGGTCAGGGGACAGGGGCTACGAGCAGTACTTC
15	TRBD1	.	TRBJ1-2	TRBV10-3	CAISESDRENYGYTF	TGTGCCATCAGTGAATCTGACAGGGAAAACTATGGCTACACCTTC
17	TRBD1	.	TRBJ1-2	TRBV19	CASSIRPRGGQYYGYTF	TGTGCCAGTAGTATAAGGCCCCGTGGGGGACAGTACTATGGCTACACCTTC
14	.	.	TRBJ1-6	TRBV5-4	CASSQEGDNSPLHF	TGTGCCAGCAGCCAAGAGGGGGATAATTCACCCCTCCACTTT
15	TRBD2	.	TRBJ2-1	TRBV19	CASSLRGDDYNEQFF	TGTGCCAGTAGCCTGCGGGGGGATGACTACAATGAGCAGTTCTTC
13	.	.	TRBJ1-1	TRBV19	CASSDTLNTEAFF	TGTGCCAGTAGCGATACTCTGAACACTGAAGCTTTCTTT
16	TRBD1	.	TRBJ1-6	TRBV27	CASRLQGSSYNSPLHF	TGTGCCAGCAGATTACAGGGGAGCTCCTATAATTCACCCCTCCACTTT
12	.	.	TRBJ2-7	TRBV30	CAWSDTNYEQYF	TGTGCCTGGAGTGACACGAACTACGAGCAGTACTTC
13	TRBD1	.	TRBJ1-1	TRBV19	CASSPGQGAEAFF	TGTGCCAGTAGCCCGGGACAGGGAGCTGAAGCTTTCTTT
16	.	.	TRBJ2-2	TRBV5-1	CASSLNPSARAGELFF	TGCGCCAGCAGCTTGAACCCTAGCGCCCGGGCCGGGGAGCTGTTTTTT
13	.	.	TRBJ1-3	TRBV21-1	CASIGGVGNTIYF	TGTGCCAGCATCGGGGGGGTAGGAAACACCATATATTTT
12	TRBD1	.	TRBJ2-5	TRBV29-1	CSVGTGGETQYF	TGCAGCGTTGGGACAGGTGGAGAGACCCAGTACTTC
14	.	.	TRBJ1-3	TRBV9	CASSVDSSGNTIYF	TGTGCCAGCAGCGTAGACAGCTCTGGAAACACCATATATTTT
16	TRBD1	.	TRBJ2-3	TRBV4-1	CASSQEGQAVTDTQYF	TGCGCCAGCAGCCAGGAAGGACAGGCCGTCACAGATACGCAGTATTTT
14	.	.	TRBJ2-2	TRBV28	CASTQVANTGELFF	TGTGCCAGCACGCAGGTCGCGAACACCGGGGAGCTGTTTTTT
15	.	once	TRBJ1-2	TRBV15	CATSRDPQNGYGYTF	TGTGCCACCAGCAGAGATCCTCAGAACGGGTATGGCTACACCTTC
14	.	.	TRBJ1-6	TRBV18	CASSPRSGDSPLHF	TGTGCCAGCTCACCAAGATCTGGAGATTCACCCCTCCACTTT
13	TRBD1	.	TRBJ1-5	TRBV6-6	CASSFDRDQPQHF	TGTGCCAGCAGTTTTGACAGGGATCAGCCCCAGCATTTT
15	.	.	TRBJ1-5	TRBV20-1	CSASGAEGGNQPQHF	TGCAGTGCTAGTGGGGCGGAGGGCGGGAATCAGCCCCAGCATTTT
15	TRBD1	.	TRBJ1-6	TRBV28	CASSTPTGDNSPLHF	TGTGCCAGCAGCACTCCGACAGGGGATAATTCACCCCTCCACTTT
16	.	.	TRBJ1-2	TRBV7-8	CASSPSGAETNYGYTF	TGTGCCAGCAGCCCCAGTGGGGCAGAAACTAACTATGGCTACACCTTC
21	TRBD2	.	TRBJ2-1	TRBV27	CASRSDRGSTSGGRPYNEQFF	TGTGCCAGCCGATCGGACAGGGGGTCCACTAGCGGGGGGAGGCCCTACAATGAGCAGTTCTTC
16	.	.	TRBJ2-3	TRBV19	CASKAGIKPSTDTQYF	TGTGCCAGTAAGGCAGGGATCAAACCTAGCACAGATACGCAGTATTTT
14	TRBD1	.	TRBJ2-3	TRBV5-1	CASSALQGADTQYF	TGCGCCAGCAGCGCGCTACAGGGGGCAGATACGCAGTATTTT
16	TRBD2	.	TRBJ2-3	TRBV7-8	CASSSRGLAGTDTQYF	TGTGCCAGCAGCTCGAGAGGACTAGCGGGCACAGATACGCAGTATTTT
14	.	.	TRBJ2-3	TRBV3-1/TRBV3-2	CASSQGDSKDTQYF	TGTGCCAGCAGCCAAGGGGACTCGAAAGATACGCAGTATTTT
17	.	.	TRBJ2-1	TRBV5-1	CASSLAGDANPYNEQFF	TGCGCCAGCAGCTTGGCCGGGGATGCAAACCCCTACAATGAGCAGTTCTTC
15	TRBD2	.	TRBJ2-1	TRBV6-5	CASSISGGSYNEQFF	TGTGCCAGCAGTATTAGCGGGGGGTCCTACAATGAGCAGTTCTTC